This T cell receptor beta chain was retrieved from a study of early T cells in non-severe SARS-CoV-2 infection. Across the study: Bulk RNA from unsorted whole blood was sequenced; chains were unpaired. Notes on the study in general: VDJdb matches were skewed toward anti-spike CD8 T cell responses.

This clonotype appeared many times. Its cognate antigen is unknown. J gave up 15 bases and V 3 bases, and 5 bases lay outside the gene matches. The CDR3 is 12 amino acids. Each cDNA molecule carried a unique molecular identifier. TCRdb recomputed calls from the 5' RACE reads with MiXCR, one row per CDR3 protein. This sample has 60,000 to 70,000 distinct CDR3 sequences, with 5.9% found just once. Material: whole blood, obtained at baseline. The clonotype comes from an adult who was a healthcare worker with PCR-confirmed SARS-CoV-2 infection or an uninfected control (not recorded which). The chain recombines TRBV12-3 or TRBV12-4 with TRBJ2-1; 10 nucleotides line up with TRBD1. The CDR3 nucleotides read TGTGCCAGCAGTTTTCCAGGGACAGGGGCGTTCTTC. Translation gives CASSFPGTGAFF.